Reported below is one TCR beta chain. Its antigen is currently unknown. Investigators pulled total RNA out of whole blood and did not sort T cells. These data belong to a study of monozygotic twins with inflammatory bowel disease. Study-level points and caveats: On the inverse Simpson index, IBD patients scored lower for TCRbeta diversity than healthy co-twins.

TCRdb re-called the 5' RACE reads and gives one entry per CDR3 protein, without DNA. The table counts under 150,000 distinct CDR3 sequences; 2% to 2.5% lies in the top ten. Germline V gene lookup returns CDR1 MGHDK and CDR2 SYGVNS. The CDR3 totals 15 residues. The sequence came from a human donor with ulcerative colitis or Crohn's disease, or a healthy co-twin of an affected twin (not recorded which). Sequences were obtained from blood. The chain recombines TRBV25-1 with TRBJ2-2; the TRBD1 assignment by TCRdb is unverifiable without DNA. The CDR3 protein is CASRSTGSRTGELFF.